What follows is one TCR beta chain and its context. TCRdb keeps only in-frame clones here, not all; method: immunoSEQ multiplex PCR. Seen here are 200,000 to 300,000 clones, 75% to 95% observed once, and the top ten hold 2% to 3%. The germline V and J ends were trimmed by 2 bases and 8 bases, with 21 bases remaining between them. This CDR3 comprises 17 residues. Germline V CDR1 and CDR2: MNHEY, SVGEGT. The Seattle site enrolled patients during active infection and followed them longitudinally. This entry is derived from a study of blood T cell repertoires in COVID-19. Input material: peripheral blood. This chain connects TRBV6-2 or TRBV6-3 to TRBJ1-4; no firm D call. The receptor's source is a person under 35 with COVID-19, enrolled during active disease. CDR3: CASSYDKGGPPLEKLFF. The CDR3, as DNA: TGTGCCAGCAGTTACGACAAGGGAGGCCCTCCCCTCGAAAAACTGTTTTTT.